This T cell receptor (beta chain) is from a study of T-cell memory formation after mild COVID-19. This clonotype was recorded many times. Each CDR3 protein gets one entry after TCRdb re-called the 5' RACE reads with MiXCR. Altogether roughly 280,000 distinct CDR3 sequences are present, approximately 7.6% being singletons, with the ten largest covering about 20%. Germline V gives CDR1 GTSNPN, CDR2 SVGIG (reference sequence). V shed 0 bases and J shed 3 bases, with 15 bases lying between them. The CDR3 extends over 16 amino acids. Sequenced input: PBMCs or a T cell subset sorted from them (not recorded which). The receptor comes from a young man who had mild COVID-19 (a few samples of this study predate the infection). Cell type and time point are not known. This chain links TRBV30 with TRBJ2-1; D might be TRBD2 (6 bases). The CDR3 DNA sequence: TGTGCCTGGAGTGTAGCTGGGACTCACTACTACAATGAGCAGTTCTTC. Protein sequence: CAWSVAGTHYYNEQFF.